This entry features one T cell receptor (beta chain) sequence. Its antigen is currently unknown. In germline, CDR1 is SNHLY, CDR2 FYNNEI. V was trimmed by 7 bases and J by 0 bases, leaving 9 bases between them. The CDR3 runs to 14 residues. The PCR made use of 60 Vbeta and 13 Jbeta primers. Profiling relied on immunoSEQ multiplex PCR, and the TCRdb table lists in-frame clones only, not all of them. The sample contains 95,000 to 150,000 clones, roughly 80% of which appear only once. These data originate in a study of cytomegalovirus exposure and HLA in healthy donors. Study-wide results and caveats: Reportedly, diagnosis of cytomegalovirus status by the classifier showed high specificity and sensitivity. A missense DCLRE1C variant was associated with V- and J-gene trimming of TCR beta chains in a later analysis, and an independent cohort replicated the association. In a later analysis, specific HLA alleles were associated with 15,000 to 20,000 TCR beta sequences at a 0.05 false discovery rate. Some TCR beta chains (164 of them) were listed as cytomegalovirus-associated.

This TCR derives from a female donor in good health and CMV-seropositive. The chain employs TRBV2 and TRBJ2-2, with D possibly TRBD1 on 6 matching bases. Sequencing input: PBMCs. CDR3 bases: TGTGCCAGCAAGGGGACAACGAACACCGGGGAGCTGTTTTTT. Its translation: CASKGTTNTGELFF.